This is a list of T cell receptor beta chains from one sample in a study of blood T cell repertoires in COVID-19. Sequencing used immunoSEQ multiplex PCR; TCRdb keeps in-frame clones, though not all of them. The table includes about 130,000 clones, approximately 86% detected once. The sequenced material came from PBMCs or T cells enriched from blood (not recorded which). These receptor sequences come from a woman between 45 and 60 years old who had recovered from COVID-19. Each CDR3 is given with its conserved first and last residue. A D gene is named only where the DNA matches it firmly. Expanded clones get a size class; other rows say once, few or many, or leave the size out.

d_gene | len | abundance | j_gene | v_gene | CDR3aa | CDR3nt
TRBD2 | 17 | - | TRBJ2-5 | TRBV7-8 | CASSSLQTGTSQETQYF | TGTGCCAGCAGCTCGCTTCAGACCGGGACTAGCCAAGAGACCCAGTACTTC
- | 19 | - | TRBJ1-2 | TRBV21-1 | CASSGNLGNRRSSNYGYTF | TGTGCCAGCAGCGGGAACTTAGGGAACAGGAGATCCTCCAACTATGGCTACACCTTC
TRBD2 | 16 | - | TRBJ2-1 | TRBV4-3 | CASSQGQAGVSSEQFF | TGCGCCAGCAGCCAAGGGCAAGCGGGGGTTTCCTCTGAGCAGTTCTTC
- | 15 | - | TRBJ2-7 | TRBV9 | CASSPWEDFAYEQYF | TGTGCCAGCAGCCCCTGGGAGGACTTCGCCTACGAGCAGTACTTC
- | 13 | - | TRBJ1-2 | TRBV6-5 | CASTPRGDYGYTF | TGTGCCAGCACCCCCCGGGGGGACTATGGCTACACCTTC
TRBD1 | 14 | - | TRBJ1-5 | TRBV10-1 | CASSEGTGNQPQHF | TGCGCCAGCAGTGAGGGGACAGGGAATCAGCCCCAGCATTTT
TRBD1 | 16 | - | TRBJ1-3 | TRBV7-9 | CASTRDRYFSGNTIYF | TGTGCCAGCACCAGGGACAGGTATTTCTCTGGAAACACCATATATTTT
- | 14 | - | TRBJ1-3 | TRBV5-6 | CASSYRQSGNTIYF | TGTGCCAGCAGCTACCGACAGTCTGGAAACACCATATATTTT
- | 10 | few | TRBJ1-1 | TRBV4-2 | CASSQVYTFF | TGTGCCAGCAGCCAAGTGTATACTTTCTTT
- | 14 | - | TRBJ1-3 | TRBV2 | CASSDLGSGNTIYF | TGTGCCAGCAGTGATTTGGGGAGCGGAAACACCATATATTTT
- | 15 | - | TRBJ2-2 | TRBV7-8 | CASSLVAVNTGELFF | TGTGCCAGCAGCTTAGTAGCCGTTAACACCGGGGAGCTGTTTTTT
TRBD1 | 14 | once | TRBJ2-7 | TRBV3-1/TRBV3-2 | CASSQGDREAEQYF | TGTGCCAGCAGCCAAGGGGACAGGGAGGCCGAGCAGTACTTC
- | 15 | once | TRBJ2-3 | TRBV15 | CATSTGHPNTDTQYF | TGTGCCACCAGCACGGGACACCCAAACACAGATACGCAGTATTTT
- | 15 | - | TRBJ1-2 | TRBV4-3 | CASSQDWSGPLGYTF | TGCGCCAGCAGCCAAGATTGGTCAGGGCCGCTTGGCTACACCTTC
- | 14 | - | TRBJ1-1 | TRBV27 | CASSSLRGGTEAFF | TGTGCCAGCAGTTCCCTAAGGGGGGGCACTGAAGCTTTCTTT
TRBD1 | 15 | once | TRBJ1-5 | TRBV2 | CASVGQGLGNQPQHF | TGTGCCAGCGTCGGACAGGGATTGGGGAATCAGCCCCAGCATTTT
TRBD2 | 17 | - | TRBJ2-6 | TRBV9 | CASSVVGGSSGANVLTF | TGTGCCAGCAGCGTAGTGGGGGGGAGCTCTGGGGCCAACGTCCTGACTTTC
TRBD1 | 15 | - | TRBJ1-6 | TRBV5-1 | CASSGGTGHGAPLHF | TGCGCCAGCAGCGGGGGGACAGGGCACGGTGCGCCCCTCCACTTT
- | 14 | - | TRBJ1-1 | TRBV7-9 | CASSHRDMNTEAFF | TGTGCCAGCAGCCACCGGGATATGAACACTGAAGCTTTCTTT
TRBD1 | 12 | - | TRBJ2-1 | TRBV2 | CASSVQGGEQFF | TGTGCCAGCAGTGTACAGGGGGGTGAGCAGTTCTTC
- | 14 | - | TRBJ1-2 | TRBV9 | CASSVVSGFYGYTF | TGTGCCAGCAGCGTAGTCTCAGGGTTCTATGGCTACACCTTC
- | 11 | - | TRBJ2-1 | TRBV6-5 | CASRSSGKQFF | TGTGCCAGCAGAAGCAGCGGCAAGCAGTTCTTC
TRBD2 | 14 | once | TRBJ2-7 | TRBV2 | CASTRTSGGNEQYF | TGTGCCAGCACCAGGACTAGCGGTGGGAACGAGCAGTACTTC
TRBD1 | 15 | - | TRBJ1-4 | TRBV9 | CASSVMTGTNEKLFF | TGTGCCAGCAGCGTAATGACAGGGACTAATGAAAAACTGTTTTTT
TRBD1 | 15 | few | TRBJ1-4 | TRBV5-4 | CASSLGGRQGGKLFF | TGTGCCAGCAGCTTGGGTGGTCGACAGGGCGGAAAACTGTTTTTT
- | 14 | - | TRBJ2-1 | TRBV5-1 | CASSLGEKYNEQFF | TGCGCCAGCAGCTTGGGGGAGAAATACAATGAGCAGTTCTTC
TRBD2 | 18 | - | TRBJ2-1 | TRBV7-9 | CASSLGAASGHVYNEQFF | TGTGCCAGCAGCTTAGGGGCTGCTAGCGGCCATGTCTACAATGAGCAGTTCTTC
TRBD2 | 17 | - | TRBJ2-2 | TRBV11-3 | CASSVISGGANTGELFF | TGTGCCAGCAGCGTGATTAGCGGGGGGGCGAACACCGGGGAGCTGTTTTTT
- | 13 | - | TRBJ1-1 | TRBV7-3 | CASSPGQNTEAFF | TGTGCCAGCAGCCCGGGACAGAACACTGAAGCTTTCTTT
- | 15 | - | TRBJ2-5 | TRBV19 | CASSLNRGAQETQYF | TGTGCCAGTAGCCTAAACCGGGGAGCCCAAGAGACCCAGTACTTC
- | 13 | - | TRBJ1-4 | TRBV29-1 | CSVGAGVDEKLFF | TGCAGCGTTGGGGCAGGGGTTGATGAAAAACTGTTTTTT
TRBD1 | 15 | - | TRBJ1-2 | TRBV10-3 | CAITQQGTQGGGYTF | TGTGCCATCACCCAACAGGGGACACAAGGAGGTGGCTACACCTTC
- | 15 | - | TRBJ2-1 | TRBV12-5 | CASGLVQETYNEQFF | TGTGCTAGTGGTTTGGTACAGGAGACCTACAATGAGCAGTTCTTC
TRBD2 | 15 | - | TRBJ2-3 | TRBV7-2 | CASSSTGLVTDTQYF | TGTGCCAGCAGCTCAACGGGACTAGTGACAGATACGCAGTATTTT
- | 17 | once | TRBJ1-3 | TRBV5-6 | CASSMGPRTFSRNTIYF | TGTGCCAGCAGCATGGGACCGCGGACTTTCTCTAGAAACACCATATATTTT
- | 15 | once | TRBJ2-5 | TRBV6-4 | CASSDGQGGQETQYF | TGTGCCAGCAGTGACGGGCAGGGTGGCCAAGAGACCCAGTACTTC
- | 14 | - | TRBJ2-2 | TRBV6-2/TRBV6-3 | CASSYMGGTGELFF | TGTGCCAGCAGTTACATGGGGGGCACCGGGGAGCTGTTTTTT
TRBD1 | 13 | - | TRBJ1-2 | TRBV10-2 | CASRDGQGQGYTF | TGCGCCAGCAGAGATGGACAGGGACAGGGCTACACCTTC
TRBD1 | 14 | - | TRBJ1-1 | TRBV2 | CASSEQGGTTEAFF | TGTGCCAGCAGTGAACAGGGGGGCACTACTGAAGCTTTCTTT
- | 11 | few | TRBJ1-1 | TRBV6-5 | CATEGGTEAFF | TGTGCCACGGAGGGAGGCACTGAAGCTTTCTTT
TRBD1 | 17 | - | TRBJ1-1 | TRBV19 | CASSRSGTGPRNTEAFF | TGTGCCAGTAGTCGCTCCGGGACAGGGCCACGGAACACTGAAGCTTTCTTT
TRBD1 | 18 | few | TRBJ1-5 | TRBV7-9 | CASSLGGQGAYSNQPQHF | TGTGCCAGCAGCCTAGGCGGACAGGGGGCTTATAGCAATCAGCCCCAGCATTTT
TRBD1 | 15 | - | TRBJ2-5 | TRBV10-3 | CAIKPGTGSTETQYF | TGTGCCATCAAACCCGGGACAGGGTCAACAGAGACCCAGTACTTC
TRBD1 | 12 | - | TRBJ2-7 | TRBV6-5 | CASSWTGREQYF | TGTGCCAGCAGCTGGACAGGGCGGGAGCAGTACTTC
- | 13 | once | TRBJ2-1 | TRBV7-3 | CASSEEGVGEQFF | TGTGCCAGCAGCGAAGAGGGAGTCGGTGAGCAGTTCTTC
- | 12 | - | TRBJ1-2 | TRBV5-1 | CASSQTGYGYTF | TGCGCCAGCAGCCAAACAGGGTATGGCTACACCTTC
TRBD1 | 15 | - | TRBJ2-5 | TRBV7-2 | CASSAGQGPVETQYF | TGTGCCAGCAGCGCCGGACAGGGCCCCGTTGAGACCCAGTACTTC
TRBD1 | 14 | once | TRBJ2-3 | TRBV27 | CASSSRTGEIAQYF | TGTGCCAGCAGTTCCCGGACAGGGGAGATTGCGCAGTATTTT
- | 17 | - | TRBJ2-7 | TRBV11-2 | CASSPGGWSGGDYEQYF | TGTGCCAGCAGCCCCGGGGGGTGGTCAGGGGGCGATTACGAGCAGTACTTC
- | 11 | - | TRBJ2-1 | TRBV2 | CASSEGGEQFF | TGTGCCAGCAGTGAAGGGGGCGAGCAGTTCTTC
- | 14 | - | TRBJ1-2 | TRBV14 | CASSDGRGPYGYTF | TGTGCCAGCAGCGATGGACGAGGGCCCTATGGCTACACCTTC
- | 20 | - | TRBJ1-6 | TRBV21-1 | CASSKTGTGSSRPGHSPLHF | TGTGCCAGCAGTAAAACCGGGACAGGGTCTTCCCGCCCGGGACATTCACCCCTCCACTTT
- | 16 | - | TRBJ1-6 | TRBV6-5 | CASSYVLLRDNSPLHF | TGTGCCAGCAGTTATGTTCTCTTGAGAGATAATTCACCCCTCCACTTT